Sequencing of this T cell receptor beta chain was carried out in a study of T cell responses to AZD1222 COVID-19 vaccine (TCRdb year 2021). Regarding the complete study: TCR sequencing was performed for 230 to 250 trial participants, of whom about 200 were given two doses of AZD1222 and about 25 were given two doses of MenACWY control vaccine. Trial participants were enrolled by age into subgroups of 18-55, 56-69 and 70-plus years, and roughly 150, 30 and 60 TCR-sequenced participants, respectively, were included in these subgroups. Broader findings and caveats from the paper: Because no samples from the day 14 peak response were available, repertoires could be characterized only after the peak T cell response. In the small 56-69-year group, the increase in depth fell short of significance, most likely because of low power. A significant rise in spike-specific TCR breadth and depth was observed after two AZD1222 doses relative to day 0 and relative to MenACWY recipients. Only five or six AZD1222 recipients were SARS-CoV-2 seropositive at baseline, limiting conclusions about previously exposed vaccinees. The whole spike protein was spanned by vaccine-associated CD4 TCRs, and dominant responses were seen in regions 160-218 and 743-854. Reportedly, close to half of the unique spike-specific TCRs recognized epitopes lying outside the regions that are mutated in the B.1.351 and B.1.1.7 variants. Participants were mostly white British, with more females than males. The authors suggested clonal diversity may have been underestimated.

The CDR3 regions of human TCRbeta chains were analyzed by immunosequencing. In the source study's methods: Repertoire TCRs were matched against a reference library of SARS-CoV-2-specific TCRs generated with the MIRA antigen-specificity platform. Breadth was defined as the fraction of unique TCRs that were SARS-CoV-2-associated, and depth was defined as the fraction of total T cells that were SARS-CoV-2-associated. Using the MIRA data, each spike-specific TCR was mapped to the spike region that the TCR reacts to and placed in a CD4 or CD8 class. Log10-transformed breadth and depth values were compared by one-way ANOVA with Sidak's multiple comparisons tests. TCRdb mirrors the immuneACCESS table, restricted to in-frame sequences. Some clones are absent from its copies; in checked studies, under half trace to an unresolved V gene, and the reason for the others is unknown. V and J calls and clone size come straight from that table; D and trimming were deduced from the DNA. Within this sample are 150,000 to 200,000 clones, with around nine tenths of them counted one time only. The ten largest clones capture 0.85% to 1.2% of the sample.

The time point label here, explained by the study, means: about 28 days (+/-7) after the second vaccine dose. Because spike-specific TCR depth and breadth did not differ between the two schedules, AZD1222 recipients who got a second dose at roughly 4 weeks were pooled with those who got a second dose at roughly 12 weeks. Samples from vaccinated people were obtained from the UK trials COV001 and COV002, which included a single-blind randomized controlled phase 2/3 trial of AZD1222 (ChAdOx1 nCoV-19) in healthy adults. For TCRbeta chain sequencing, PBMC samples from trial participants were taken at day 0 and at day 28 after the second dose. As regards this clone: Its binding antigen is unknown. Per-base qualities were not stored, and no clone one base away is much larger.

V and J are trimmed by 4 bases and 7 bases, and the gene matches miss 10 bases of the junction. The CDR3 runs 15 residues from the cysteine to the phenylalanine. Of the read, only the CDR3 DNA is kept; its 45 bases are in frame from base 1. Taken from the germline V gene, the CDR1 and CDR2 loops are SGHTS and YDEGEE. The input for sequencing was peripheral blood, taken 28 days after the second AZD1222 dose. The chain uses TRBV5-8 and TRBJ2-7, with 11 bases in between that match TRBD1. This sequence was found in an adult who received the AZD1222 COVID-19 vaccine. The DNA sequence is given as TGTGCCAGCAGCCAAACAGGGACAGGGGGACCGGAGCAGTACTTC. This is translated as CASSQTGTGGPEQYF.